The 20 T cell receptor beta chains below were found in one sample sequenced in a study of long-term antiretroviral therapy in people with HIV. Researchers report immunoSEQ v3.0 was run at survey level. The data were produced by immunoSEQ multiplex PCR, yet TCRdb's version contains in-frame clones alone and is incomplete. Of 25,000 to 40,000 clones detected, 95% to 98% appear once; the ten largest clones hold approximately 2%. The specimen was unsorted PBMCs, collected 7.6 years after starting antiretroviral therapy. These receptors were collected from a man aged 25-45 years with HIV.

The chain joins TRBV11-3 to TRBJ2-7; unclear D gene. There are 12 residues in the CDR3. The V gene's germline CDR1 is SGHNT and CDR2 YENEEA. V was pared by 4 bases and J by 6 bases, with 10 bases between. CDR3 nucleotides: TGTGCCAGCAGCTCCTGGTCGGGCGAGCAGTACTTC. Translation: CASSSWSGEQYF.

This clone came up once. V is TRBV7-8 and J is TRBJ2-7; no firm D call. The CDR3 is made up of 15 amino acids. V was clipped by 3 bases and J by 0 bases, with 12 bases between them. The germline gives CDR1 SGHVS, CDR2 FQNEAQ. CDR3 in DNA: TGTGCCAGCAGCTTCAGGTGGCTTAGCTCCTACGAGCAGTACTTC. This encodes CASSFRWLSSYEQYF.

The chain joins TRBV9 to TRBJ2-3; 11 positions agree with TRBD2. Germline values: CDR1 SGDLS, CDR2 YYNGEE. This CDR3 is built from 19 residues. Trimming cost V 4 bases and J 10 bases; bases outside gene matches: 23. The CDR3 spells CASSPASGGNSANPGAQYF. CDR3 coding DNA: TGTGCCAGCAGCCCCGCTAGCGGGGGGAACTCAGCGAACCCCGGAGCGCAGTATTTT. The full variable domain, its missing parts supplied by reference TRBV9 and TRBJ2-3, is DSGVTQTPKHLITATGQRVTLRCSPRSGDLSVYWYQQSLDQGLQFLIQYYNGEERAKGNILERFSAQQFPDLHSELNLSSLELGDSALYFCASSPASGGNSANPGAQYFGPGTRLTVL.

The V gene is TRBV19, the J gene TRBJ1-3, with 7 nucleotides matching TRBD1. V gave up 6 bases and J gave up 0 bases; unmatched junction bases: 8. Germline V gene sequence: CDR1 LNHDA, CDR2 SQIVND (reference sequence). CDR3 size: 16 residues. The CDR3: CASRSTGTVSGNTIYF. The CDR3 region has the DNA TGTGCCAGTAGAAGTACCGGGACAGTCTCTGGAAACACCATATATTTT.

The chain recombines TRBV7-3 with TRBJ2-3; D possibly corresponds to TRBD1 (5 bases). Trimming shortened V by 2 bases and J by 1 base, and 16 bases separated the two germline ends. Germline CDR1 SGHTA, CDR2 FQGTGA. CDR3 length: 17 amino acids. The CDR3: CASSLSWAGSGTDTQYF. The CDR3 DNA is TGTGCCAGCAGCTTATCGTGGGCAGGGTCCGGCACAGATACGCAGTATTTT.

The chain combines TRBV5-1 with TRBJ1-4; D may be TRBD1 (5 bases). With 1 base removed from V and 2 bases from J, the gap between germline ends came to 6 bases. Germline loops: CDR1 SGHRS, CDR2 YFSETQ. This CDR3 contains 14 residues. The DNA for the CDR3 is TGCGCCAGCAGCTTGTGGGGGACTAATGAAAAACTGTTTTTT. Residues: CASSLWGTNEKLFF.

The CDR3 protein is CASCIDYEQYF. In DNA form, the CDR3 reads TGTGCCAGCTGCATCGACTACGAGCAGTACTTC. The V gene is TRBV27, the J gene TRBJ2-7; D is undetermined. Germline V lookup: CDR1 MNHEY, CDR2 SMNVEV (reference sequence). The CDR3 has 11 amino acids. Trimming stripped 8 bases from V and 3 bases from J, with 8 bases between.

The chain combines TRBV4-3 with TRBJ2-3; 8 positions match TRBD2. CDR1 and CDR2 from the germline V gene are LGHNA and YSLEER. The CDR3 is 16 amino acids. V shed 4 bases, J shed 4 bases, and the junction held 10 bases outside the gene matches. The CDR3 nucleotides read TGCGCCAGCAGCCGAAACTCGCAACTAGCGGCAGATACGCAGTATTTT. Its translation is CASSRNSQLAADTQYF.

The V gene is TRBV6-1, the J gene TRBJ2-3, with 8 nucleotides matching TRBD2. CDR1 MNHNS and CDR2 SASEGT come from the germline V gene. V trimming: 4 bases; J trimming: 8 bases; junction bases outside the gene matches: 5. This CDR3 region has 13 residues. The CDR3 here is CASSGSGGPTQYF. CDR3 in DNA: TGTGCCAGCAGTGGGAGCGGGGGACCTACGCAGTATTTT.

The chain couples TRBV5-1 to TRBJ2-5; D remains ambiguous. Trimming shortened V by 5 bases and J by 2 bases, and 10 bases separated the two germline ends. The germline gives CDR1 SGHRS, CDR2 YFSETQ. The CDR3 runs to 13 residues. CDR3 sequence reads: CASSSGVQETQYF. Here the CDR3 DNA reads TGCGCCAGCAGTTCGGGCGTACAAGAGACCCAGTACTTC.

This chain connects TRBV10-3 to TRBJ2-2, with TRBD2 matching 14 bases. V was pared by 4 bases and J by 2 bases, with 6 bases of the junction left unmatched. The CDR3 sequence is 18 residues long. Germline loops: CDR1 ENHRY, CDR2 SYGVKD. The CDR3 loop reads CAISAGTSGSTNTGELFF. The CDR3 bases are TGTGCCATCAGTGCCGGGACTAGCGGGAGCACAAACACCGGGGAGCTGTTTTTT.

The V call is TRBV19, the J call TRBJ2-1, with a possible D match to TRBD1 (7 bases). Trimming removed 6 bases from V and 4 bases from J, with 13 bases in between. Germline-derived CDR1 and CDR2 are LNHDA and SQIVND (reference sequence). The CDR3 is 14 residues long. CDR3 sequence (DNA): TGTGCCAGTAGGACGGAGGGGGCTTACAATGAGCAGTTCTTC. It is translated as CASRTEGAYNEQFF.

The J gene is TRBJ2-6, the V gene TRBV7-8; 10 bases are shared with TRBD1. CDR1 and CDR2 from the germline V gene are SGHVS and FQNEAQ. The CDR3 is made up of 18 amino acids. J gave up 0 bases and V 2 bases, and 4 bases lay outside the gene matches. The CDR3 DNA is TGTGCCAGCAGCTTACGCCGACAGGGGGCCTCTGGGGCCAACGTCCTGACTTTC. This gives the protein CASSLRRQGASGANVLTF.

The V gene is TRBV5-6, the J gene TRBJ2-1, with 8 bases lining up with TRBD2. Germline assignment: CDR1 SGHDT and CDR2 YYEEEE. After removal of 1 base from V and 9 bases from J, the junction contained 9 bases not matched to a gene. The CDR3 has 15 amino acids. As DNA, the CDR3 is TGTGCCAGCAGCTTGTTGGGACTAGTTGGGGCTGAGCAGTTCTTC. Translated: CASSLLGLVGAEQFF.

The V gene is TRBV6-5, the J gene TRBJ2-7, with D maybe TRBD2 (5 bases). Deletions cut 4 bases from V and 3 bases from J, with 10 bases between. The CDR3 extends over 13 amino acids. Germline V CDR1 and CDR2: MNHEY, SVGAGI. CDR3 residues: CASSFGLGYEQYF. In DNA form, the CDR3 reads TGTGCCAGCAGTTTCGGACTGGGCTACGAGCAGTACTTC.

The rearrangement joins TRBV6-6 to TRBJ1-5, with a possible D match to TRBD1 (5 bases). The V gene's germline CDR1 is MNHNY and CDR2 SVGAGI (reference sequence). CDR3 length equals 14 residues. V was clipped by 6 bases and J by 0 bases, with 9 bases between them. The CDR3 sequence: CASRPGGSNQPQHF. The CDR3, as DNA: TGTGCCAGCAGACCGGGGGGTAGCAATCAGCCCCAGCATTTT.

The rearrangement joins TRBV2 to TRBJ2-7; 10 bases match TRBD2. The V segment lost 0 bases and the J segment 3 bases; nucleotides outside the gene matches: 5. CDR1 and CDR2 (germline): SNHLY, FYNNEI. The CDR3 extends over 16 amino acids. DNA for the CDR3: TGTGCCAGCAGTGAAGCTCCGGGACTAGCGTACTACGAGCAGTACTTC. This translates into CASSEAPGLAYYEQYF.

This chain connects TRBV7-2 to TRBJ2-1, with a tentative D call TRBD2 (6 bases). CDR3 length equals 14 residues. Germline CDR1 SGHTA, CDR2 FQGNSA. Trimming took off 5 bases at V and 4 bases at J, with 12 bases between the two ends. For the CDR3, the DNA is TGTGCCAGCAGCCCCGGCGGAGGGTACAATGAGCAGTTCTTC. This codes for CASSPGGGYNEQFF.

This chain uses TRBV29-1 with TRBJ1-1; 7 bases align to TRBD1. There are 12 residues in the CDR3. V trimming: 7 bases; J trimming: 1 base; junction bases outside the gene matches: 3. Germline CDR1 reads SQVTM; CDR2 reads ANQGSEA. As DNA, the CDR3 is TGCAGCGCGCACAGGGGGAACACTGAAGCTTTCTTT. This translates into CSAHRGNTEAFF.

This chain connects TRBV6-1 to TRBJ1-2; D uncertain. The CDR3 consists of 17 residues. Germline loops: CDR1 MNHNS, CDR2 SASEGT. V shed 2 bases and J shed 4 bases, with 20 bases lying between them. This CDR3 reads CASSERRGGPGGYGYTF. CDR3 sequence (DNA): TGTGCCAGCAGTGAAAGGCGGGGTGGGCCTGGTGGCTATGGCTACACCTTC.